The 30 T cell receptor beta chains given below trace back to one sample, sequenced in a study of blood T cell repertoires in COVID-19. This table comes from immunoSEQ multiplex PCR, and its TCRdb copy is limited to in-frame clones, with some not included. The table lists 55,000 to 95,000 clones, 80% to 90% of them singletons. The sequenced material came from peripheral blood. The receptors here all came from a woman aged 70-85 years with acute or convalescent COVID-19.

This rearrangement joins TRBV7-3 to TRBJ1-1; D is ambiguous. The V and J ends lost 5 bases and 1 base respectively, with 8 bases between them. This CDR3 region has 13 residues. CDR1 and CDR2 (germline): SGHTA, FQGTGA. Written as DNA, the CDR3 is TGTGCCAGCAGCCCCGGTCCGAACACTGAAGCTTTCTTT. It translates to CASSPGPNTEAFF.

J is TRBJ1-5 and V is TRBV6-5, with 9 bases matching TRBD1. Trimming removed 5 bases from V and 4 bases from J; junction bases left unmatched: 6. This CDR3 region has 15 residues. CDR1 MNHEY and CDR2 SVGAGI come from the germline V gene. The CDR3 region has the DNA TGTGCCAGCAGTACTACAGGGGGCCGTAATCAGCCCCAGCATTTT. Its protein is CASSTTGGRNQPQHF.

The chain has TRBV5-6 and TRBJ2-7; no firm D call. The CDR3 sequence is 11 residues long. The germline V gene encodes CDR1 SGHDT and CDR2 YYEEEE. V lost 4 bases to trimming and J lost 7 bases, with 9 bases between them. DNA for the CDR3: TGTGCCAGCAGCCGAACGAGGGAGCAGTACTTC. Translating gives CASSRTREQYF.

This chain uses TRBV19 with TRBJ2-2, with a tentative D call TRBD1 (6 bases). This CDR3 contains 14 residues. Germline CDR1 LNHDA, CDR2 SQIVND (reference sequence). The V end lost 10 bases, the J end lost 3 bases, and 15 bases lay between the germline ends. The CDR3 loop is CATRRDTYTGELFF. CDR3 in DNA: TGTGCCACCCGTAGGGACACCTACACCGGGGAGCTGTTTTTT.

The rearrangement links TRBV19 to TRBJ1-2; 8 nucleotides align to TRBD1. With V trimmed by 7 bases and J by 8 bases, 12 bases remained unmatched. Per the germline V gene, CDR1 is LNHDA and CDR2 is SQIVND (reference sequence). This CDR3 is 14 amino acids long. This CDR3 is CASNPRDRHQGYTF. The CDR3 coding sequence is TGTGCCAGTAACCCCCGGGACAGGCACCAAGGCTACACCTTC.

The chain carries TRBV2 and TRBJ2-1, with D tentatively TRBD1 (6 bases). Germline CDR1 and CDR2: SNHLY and FYNNEI. V was clipped by 7 bases and J by 16 bases, with 23 bases between them. The CDR3 is made up of 13 amino acids. The CDR3 DNA sequence: TGTGCCAGCATCGTTGGGGAACGGACAGAATATTTCTTC. This translates into CASIVGERTEYFF.

The rearrangement joins TRBV5-1 to TRBJ1-1; the D gene is possibly TRBD1 (5 bases). V was clipped by 4 bases and J by 13 bases, with 26 bases between them. This CDR3 is built from 15 residues. Germline loops: CDR1 SGHRS, CDR2 YFSETQ. CDR3 residues: CASSGGALTASGGFF. CDR3 DNA sequence: TGCGCCAGCAGCGGGGGAGCCCTAACGGCAAGCGGGGGTTTCTTT.

This rearrangement joins TRBV29-1 to TRBJ2-1, with TRBD2 matching over 7 bases. CDR3 length: 13 residues. Trimming at V came to 4 bases and at J to 8 bases, leaving 8 bases not matched to a gene. CDR1 is SQVTM and CDR2 is ANQGSEA in the germline V gene. CDR3 protein: CSVVKGGPHEQFF. CDR3 bases: TGCAGCGTTGTAAAGGGAGGGCCCCATGAGCAGTTCTTC.

This chain uses TRBV28 with TRBJ1-1; 7 positions match TRBD1. With 6 bases clipped from V and 7 bases from J, the junction kept 5 bases outside the gene matches. Germline V gene lookup returns CDR1 MDHEN and CDR2 SYDVKM. The CDR3 is made up of 12 amino acids. CDR3 residues: CASSSDRFEAFF. CDR3 bases: TGTGCCAGCAGCTCGGACAGGTTTGAAGCTTTCTTT. Drawing the rest from reference TRBV28 and TRBJ1-1, the complete variable domain is DVKVTQSSRYLVKRTGEKVFLECVQDMDHENMFWYRQDPGLGLRLIYFSYDVKMKEKGDIPEGYSVSREKKERFSLILESASTNQTSMYLCASSSDRFEAFFGQGTRLTVV.

This clone was counted between two and nine times. J is TRBJ2-7 and V is TRBV5-6; 7 bases align to TRBD1. V shed 4 bases, J shed 7 bases, and the junction held 14 bases outside the gene matches. Germline CDR1 and CDR2: SGHDT and YYEEEE. The CDR3 totals 15 residues. The CDR3 bases are TGTGCCAGCAGCCCACAGGGGTGGGTCGGGTATGAGCAGTACTTC. Its protein is CASSPQGWVGYEQYF.

The chain uses TRBV10-3 and TRBJ2-1; D uncertain. This CDR3 is built from 14 residues. V was pared by 7 bases and J by 0 bases, with 10 bases between. Germline-derived CDR1 and CDR2 are ENHRY and SYGVKD. The CDR3 DNA follows: TGTGCCATCACACCCGACACCTCCTACAATGAGCAGTTCTTC. This codes for CAITPDTSYNEQFF.

The chain has TRBV28 and TRBJ2-3; 10 nucleotides match TRBD2. Germline V gene data show CDR1 as MDHEN and CDR2 as SYDVKM. V lost 5 bases to trimming and J lost 2 bases; unmatched junction nucleotides: 7. This CDR3 region has 16 residues. CDR3 loop: CASSVAGGGTTDTQYF. Written as DNA, the CDR3 is TGTGCCAGCAGTGTAGCGGGAGGAGGGACCACAGATACGCAGTATTTT. Combining the CDR3 with reference TRBV28 and TRBJ2-3 gives the whole variable domain DVKVTQSSRYLVKRTGEKVFLECVQDMDHENMFWYRQDPGLGLRLIYFSYDVKMKEKGDIPEGYSVSREKKERFSLILESASTNQTSMYLCASSVAGGGTTDTQYFGPGTRLTVL.

This clone was observed once. The chain uses TRBV28 and TRBJ1-1, with TRBD1 identical over 11 bases. The CDR3 extends over 15 amino acids. Germline V gives CDR1 MDHEN, CDR2 SYDVKM. Trimming cost V 5 bases and J 5 bases; bases outside gene matches: 7. CDR3 bases: TGTGCCAGCAGTGGACAGGGGGCGCTGAGAACTGAAGCTTTCTTT. Its protein product is CASSGQGALRTEAFF.

Details on this clone: The sample has other DNA sequences that encode this CDR3 too. The chain joins TRBV27 to TRBJ1-1; D not certain. This CDR3 has 13 residues. Germline V gene data show CDR1 as MNHEY and CDR2 as SMNVEV (reference sequence). Trimming left V 2 bases short and J 2 bases short, with 6 bases between. The CDR3 sequence: CASSLGRNTEAFF. The CDR3 nucleotides read TGTGCCAGCAGTTTAGGGAGAAACACTGAAGCTTTCTTT.

The rearrangement links TRBV5-6 to TRBJ1-2; D is unresolved. The V gene's germline CDR1 is SGHDT and CDR2 YYEEEE. V gave up 0 bases and J gave up 6 bases, with 15 bases separating them. The CDR3 length is 15 residues. CDR3 region: CASSLEGDRLDGYTF. Here the CDR3 DNA reads TGTGCCAGCAGCTTGGAGGGAGATAGGTTGGATGGCTACACCTTC.

J is TRBJ2-7 and V is TRBV29-1; the match to TRBD1 covers 9 bases. The CDR3 has 14 residues. CDR1 is SQVTM, CDR2 ANQGSEA, per germline. After removal of 7 bases from V and 4 bases from J, the junction contained 11 bases not matched to a gene. CDR3 sequence (DNA): TGCAGCGCCAATGGTCTGGGACAGGGATACGAGCAGTACTTC. It specifies CSANGLGQGYEQYF.

CDR3 nucleotide sequence: TGTGCCAGCAGCTCCGGGGTAGCGGAAGTCGGGGAGCTGTTTTTT. Translated: CASSSGVAEVGELFF. This chain joins TRBV5-5 and TRBJ2-2; a weak D match, TRBD2 (6 bases). In germline, CDR1 is SGHKS, CDR2 YYEKEE (reference sequence). Trimming cost V 3 bases and J 7 bases, with 16 bases left between them. This CDR3 contains 15 residues.

The V and J genes are TRBV28 and TRBJ1-2; a possible D gene is TRBD1 (5 bases). CDR1 and CDR2 (germline): MDHEN, SYDVKM. The CDR3 runs 15 residues. V was shortened by 1 base and J by 4 bases, with 13 bases between the two germline ends. The CDR3 region is CASSLSPRGVYGYTF. The CDR3 bases are TGTGCCAGCAGTTTATCCCCCCGGGGGGTCTATGGCTACACCTTC.

The chain is built from TRBV15 and TRBJ1-5, with 10 nucleotides matching TRBD1. The V gene end was trimmed by 3 bases and the J gene end by 4 bases; junction bases not matched to a gene: 0. Looked up from germline, CDR1 is LNHNV and CDR2 is YYDKDF (reference sequence). The CDR3 extends over 14 amino acids. Here the CDR3 DNA reads TGTGCCACCAGCAGGGACAGGGGGAATCAGCCCCAGCATTTT. Protein product: CATSRDRGNQPQHF.

The gene calls are TRBV12-5 and TRBJ1-2, with D unresolved. This CDR3 has 14 amino acids. Between the trimmed V and J ends, which lost 0 bases and 0 bases, there was a span of 5 bases. Germline V lookup: CDR1 LGHNT, CDR2 FRNRAP. CDR3 nucleotide sequence: TGTGCTAGTGGTTTGGTAGCCGCTAACTATGGCTACACCTTC. This translates into CASGLVAANYGYTF.

V usage is TRBV11-3 and J usage is TRBJ2-1, with 8 bases identical to TRBD2. Germline V gene lookup returns CDR1 SGHNT and CDR2 YENEEA. CDR3 length: 16 amino acids. V lost 5 bases, J lost 6 bases, and 12 bases stayed unmatched. CDR3 bases: TGTGCCAGCAGCCCGGGGGGGGGACTAGAGGTCAATGAGCAGTTCTTC. Its translation is CASSPGGGLEVNEQFF.

The chain uses TRBV5-1 and TRBJ1-2; 9 nucleotides match TRBD1. J gave up 0 bases and V 7 bases, and 4 bases lay outside the gene matches. From germline, CDR1 is SGHRS and CDR2 YFSETQ. This CDR3 is 14 amino acids long. The CDR3 protein is CASGQGQSNYGYTF. The CDR3 DNA reads TGCGCCAGCGGACAGGGGCAATCTAACTATGGCTACACCTTC. Filled out from reference TRBV5-1 and TRBJ1-2, the complete variable domain reads KAGVTQTPRYLIKTRGQQVTLSCSPISGHRSVSWYQQTPGQGLQFLFEYFSETQRNKGNFPGRFSGRQFSNSRSEMNVSTLELGDSALYLCASGQGQSNYGYTFGSGTRLTVV.

The chain joins TRBV28 to TRBJ2-7; 7 bases agree with TRBD2. This CDR3 comprises 14 residues. The J segment lost 0 bases and the V segment lost 5 bases, leaving 4 bases of the junction unmatched. Germline lookup yields CDR1 MDHEN and CDR2 SYDVKM. CDR3 nucleotide sequence: TGTGCCAGCAGTCCCAGGGAGGGCTCCTACGAGCAGTACTTC. Its protein is CASSPREGSYEQYF.

The chain has TRBV15 and TRBJ2-1, with D perhaps matching TRBD2 (7 bases). This CDR3 comprises 17 residues. Between the trimmed V and J ends, which lost 0 bases and 7 bases, there was a span of 19 bases. Germline CDR1 LNHNV, CDR2 YYDKDF (reference sequence). The CDR3 here is CATSRERGGVSGNEQFF. DNA for the CDR3: TGTGCCACCAGCAGAGAGAGGGGGGGGGTTTCGGGTAATGAGCAGTTCTTC.

This chain uses TRBV11-3 with TRBJ2-1; 7 bases map to TRBD1. Germline V lookup: CDR1 SGHNT, CDR2 YENEEA. This CDR3 is built from 17 residues. Losses at the gene ends were 4 bases for V and 5 bases for J; bases not matched to a gene: 14. In DNA form, the CDR3 reads TGTGCCAGCAGCTATGCCCCCCGGACAGGTCGGGACAATGAGCAGTTCTTC. As protein: CASSYAPRTGRDNEQFF.

The chain's CDR3 is CASSPGSYNEQFF. The CDR3, as DNA: TGCGCCAGCAGTCCGGGTTCCTACAATGAGCAGTTCTTC. The rearrangement joins TRBV5-1 to TRBJ2-1; D is uncertain. The CDR3 covers 13 residues. Germline assignment: CDR1 SGHRS and CDR2 YFSETQ. Trimming shortened V by 5 bases and J by 1 base, and 7 bases separated the two germline ends.

This sequence joins TRBV28 and TRBJ2-1; weak D call: TRBD2 (6 bases). Germline V gene lookup returns CDR1 MDHEN and CDR2 SYDVKM. The CDR3 has 17 residues. Trimming shortened V by 8 bases and J by 7 bases, and 27 bases separated the two germline ends. For the CDR3, the DNA is TGTGCCAGCGCGTCGGACACCCCCCTGGACTATCGGAATGAGCAGTTCTTC. Translation: CASASDTPLDYRNEQFF.

The rearrangement links TRBV7-7 to TRBJ1-4; possibly TRBD1 for D (5 bases). Looked up from germline, CDR1 is SSHAT and CDR2 is FNYEAQ (reference sequence). V lost 5 bases and J lost 4, with 23 bases in between. The CDR3 has 18 residues. This CDR3 reads CASSQPPTIRVGNEKLFF. CDR3 bases: TGTGCCAGCAGCCAACCGCCTACGATCAGGGTAGGTAATGAAAAACTGTTTTTT.

This clone was recorded a few times. The V call is TRBV10-1, the J call TRBJ1-3, with unresolved D. Germline-derived CDR1 and CDR2 are WNHNN and SYGVQD (reference sequence). This CDR3 is built from 17 residues. V was clipped by 0 bases and J by 0 bases, with 12 bases between them. The CDR3 is CASSESLSAGSGNTIYF. CDR3 nucleotide sequence: TGCGCCAGCAGTGAGTCGTTGTCGGCAGGCTCTGGAAACACCATATATTTT.

Here the CDR3 reads CSAGLLDEQFF. CDR3 coding DNA: TGCAGTGCTGGACTCTTAGATGAGCAGTTCTTC. V gene TRBV20-1 combines with J gene TRBJ2-1, with D perhaps matching TRBD2 (5 bases). Germline lookup yields CDR1 DFQATT and CDR2 SNEGSKA (reference sequence). The CDR3 extends over 11 amino acids. V was clipped by 5 bases and J by 8 bases, with 10 bases between them.